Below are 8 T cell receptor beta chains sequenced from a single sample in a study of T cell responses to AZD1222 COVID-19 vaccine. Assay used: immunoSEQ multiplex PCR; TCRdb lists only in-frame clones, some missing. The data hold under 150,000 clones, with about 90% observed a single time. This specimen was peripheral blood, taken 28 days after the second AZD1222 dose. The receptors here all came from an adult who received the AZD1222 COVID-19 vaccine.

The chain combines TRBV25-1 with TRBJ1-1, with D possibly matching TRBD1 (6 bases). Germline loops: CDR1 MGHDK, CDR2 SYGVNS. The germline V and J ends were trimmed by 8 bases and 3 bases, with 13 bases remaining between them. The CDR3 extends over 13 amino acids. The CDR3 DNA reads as TGTGCCAGCGCCCCAGGGGCTGACACTGAAGCTTTCTTT. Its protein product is CASAPGADTEAFF.

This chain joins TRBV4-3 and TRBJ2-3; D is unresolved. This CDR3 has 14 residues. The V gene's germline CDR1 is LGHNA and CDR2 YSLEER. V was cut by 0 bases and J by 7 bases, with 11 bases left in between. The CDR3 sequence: CASSQDFVSNTQYF. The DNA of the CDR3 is TGCGCCAGCAGCCAAGATTTCGTGTCGAATACGCAGTATTTT.

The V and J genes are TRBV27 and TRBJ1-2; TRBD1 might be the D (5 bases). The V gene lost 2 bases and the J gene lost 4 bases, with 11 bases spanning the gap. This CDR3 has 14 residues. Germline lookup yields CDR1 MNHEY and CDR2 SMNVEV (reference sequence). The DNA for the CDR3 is TGTGCCAGCAGTTTAGAACCCAGGGTCTATGGCTACACCTTC. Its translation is CASSLEPRVYGYTF.

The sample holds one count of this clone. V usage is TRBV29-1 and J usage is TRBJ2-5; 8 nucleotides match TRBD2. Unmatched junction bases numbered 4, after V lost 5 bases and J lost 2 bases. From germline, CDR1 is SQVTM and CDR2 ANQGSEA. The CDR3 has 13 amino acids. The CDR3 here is CSVITSGQETQYF. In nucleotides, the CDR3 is TGCAGCGTTATAACTAGCGGACAAGAGACCCAGTACTTC.

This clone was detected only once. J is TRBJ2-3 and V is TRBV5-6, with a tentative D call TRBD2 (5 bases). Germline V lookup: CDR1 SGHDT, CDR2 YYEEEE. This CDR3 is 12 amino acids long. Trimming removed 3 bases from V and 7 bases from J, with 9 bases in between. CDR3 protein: CASSSGKNTQYF. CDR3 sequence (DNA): TGTGCCAGCAGCTCGGGAAAGAATACGCAGTATTTT.

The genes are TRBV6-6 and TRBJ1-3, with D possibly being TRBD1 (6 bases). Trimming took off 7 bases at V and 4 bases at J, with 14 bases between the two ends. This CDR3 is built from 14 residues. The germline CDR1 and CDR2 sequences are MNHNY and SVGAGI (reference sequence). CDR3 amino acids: CASTKGGTGNTIYF. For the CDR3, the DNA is TGTGCCAGCACCAAAGGGGGTACCGGAAACACCATATATTTT.

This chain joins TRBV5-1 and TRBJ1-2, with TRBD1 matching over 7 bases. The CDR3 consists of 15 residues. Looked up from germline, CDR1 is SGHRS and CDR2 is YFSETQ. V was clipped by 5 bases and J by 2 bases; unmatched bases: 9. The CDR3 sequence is CASRPGQPLNYGYTF. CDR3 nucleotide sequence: TGCGCCAGCAGACCGGGACAGCCACTAAACTATGGCTACACCTTC.

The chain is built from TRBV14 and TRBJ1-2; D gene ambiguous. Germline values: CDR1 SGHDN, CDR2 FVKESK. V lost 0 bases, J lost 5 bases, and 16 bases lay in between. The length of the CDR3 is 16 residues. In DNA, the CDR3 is TGTGCCAGCAGCCAAGATAGTGTGGCAAACTTTTATGGCTACACCTTC. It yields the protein CASSQDSVANFYGYTF.